Each of the 8 T cell receptor beta chains below was sequenced from the same sample in a study of T cell changes during pregnancy in multiple sclerosis. Profiling relied on immunoSEQ multiplex PCR, and the TCRdb table lists in-frame clones only, not all of them. The table shows over 40,000 clones, with approximately 88% occurring only once. The sequencing here drew on peripheral blood, taken in the first trimester of pregnancy. The receptors originated from a female donor in good health, enrolled as a control in a pregnancy study.

The CDR3 is CASRKTGDTEAFF. The CDR3 DNA reads TGTGCCAGCAGAAAAACAGGGGACACTGAAGCTTTCTTT. The V and J genes are TRBV9 and TRBJ1-1; 7 positions agree with TRBD1. CDR3 length: 13 residues. V shed 5 bases, J shed 3 bases, and the junction held 4 bases outside the gene matches. Germline loops: CDR1 SGDLS, CDR2 YYNGEE.

V usage is TRBV20-1 and J usage is TRBJ2-1, with 11 positions matching TRBD2. The germline CDR1 and CDR2 sequences are DFQATT and SNEGSKA (reference sequence). The CDR3 is 11 amino acids. CDR3 bases: TGCACCCCTAGCGGGGGGCTGAAGCAGTTCTTC. It is translated as CTPSGGLKQFF.

The chain uses TRBV28 and TRBJ2-1; no clear D gene. Germline-derived CDR1 and CDR2 are MDHEN and SYDVKM. This CDR3 contains 13 residues. V was clipped by 1 base and J by 8 bases, with 9 bases between them. DNA of the CDR3: TGTGCCAGCAGTTTATTCGCTGGCTATGAGCAGTTCTTC. Protein: CASSLFAGYEQFF.

The V call is TRBV7-9, the J call TRBJ2-7, with D unresolved. The CDR3 consists of 13 residues. Germline CDR1 and CDR2: SEHNR and FQNEAQ (reference sequence). Trimming took 1 base from V and 3 from J, leaving 7 bases between them. The CDR3 DNA reads as TGTGCCAGCAGCTTAGTCCCGGGCTACGAGCAGTACTTC. It specifies CASSLVPGYEQYF.

This clone was seen a single time. The chain recombines TRBV19 with TRBJ1-4; no firm D call. Germline assignment: CDR1 LNHDA and CDR2 SQIVND (reference sequence). The germline V and J ends were trimmed by 6 bases and 3 bases, with 11 bases remaining between them. This CDR3 is built from 14 residues. CDR3 region: CASSNGWANEKLFF. The DNA for the CDR3 is TGTGCCAGTAGCAACGGGTGGGCTAATGAAAAACTGTTTTTT.

This clone was seen a single time. The rearrangement links TRBV5-4 to TRBJ2-7; D call uncertain. Germline V gene lookup returns CDR1 SGHNT and CDR2 YYREEE (reference sequence). V lost 1 base and J 2 bases, leaving 10 bases between the germline ends. CDR3 length equals 14 residues. The CDR3 coding sequence is TGTGCCAGCAGCTTGAAAGTGGGCACCTACGAGCAGTACTTC. Translated, it gives CASSLKVGTYEQYF.

The chain's CDR3 is CASREVGGENQPQHF. Written as DNA, the CDR3 is TGTGCCAGTAGGGAGGTGGGAGGGGAAAATCAGCCCCAGCATTTT. This chain connects TRBV19 to TRBJ1-5; D perhaps matches TRBD1 (5 bases). V lost 6 bases to trimming and J lost 4 bases, with 16 bases between them. This CDR3 is 15 amino acids long. From germline, CDR1 is LNHDA and CDR2 SQIVND (reference sequence).

This sequence joins TRBV21-1 and TRBJ2-2; the table's D call TRBD2 went unverified against the DNA. TRBV21-1 is reported as a pseudogene. The CDR3 is 18 amino acids. The CDR3 protein is CASSKARNGGAHTGELFF. The CDR3 DNA reads TGTGCCAGCAGCAAAGCGCGCAACGGGGGGGCACACACCGGGGAGCTGTTTTTT.